This T cell receptor (beta chain) was recovered during a study of blood T cell repertoires in COVID-19. Study information: The United States, Italy and Spain supplied acute and convalescent COVID-19 samples. In each case, the material was cDNA or gDNA derived from T cells, B-cell-depleted T cells, or PBMCs.

In the original analysis: It was from reference gene primer amplification that nucleated cell counts were estimated. Sequenced by immunoSEQ multiplex PCR; TCRdb stores in-frame clones only, minus some. The V and J calls and clone size were taken over from that table, and D and trimming were inferred from the DNA. Among hundreds of thousands of clones listed, about 87% were seen once. CDR1 is ENHRY and CDR2 is SYGVKD in the germline V gene. The V gene end was trimmed by 4 bases and the J gene end by 7 bases; junction bases not matched to a gene: 4. CDR3 size: 15 residues. The specimen was peripheral blood. The sequence was collected from a woman aged 25 to 45 with COVID-19, enrolled during active disease. V usage is TRBV10-3 and J usage is TRBJ2-2, with TRBD2 identical over 12 bases. In nucleotides, the CDR3 is TGTGCCATCAGTGGACTAGCGGGAGCGGTCGGGGAGCTGTTTTTT. The encoded protein is CAISGLAGAVGELFF.